This paragraph covers one TCR beta chain sequence. The data stem from a study of blood T cell repertoires in COVID-19. Study as a whole: COVID-19 samples collected from the United States, Italy and Spain covered acute and convalescent phases. Sources were T cells, B-cell-depleted T cells, or PBMCs; the material itself was cDNA or gDNA.

Only in-frame clones appear in the TCRdb table, and some are missing; sequencing was by immunoSEQ multiplex PCR. The sample has approximately 210,000 clones, roughly 90% seen once; the top ten hold 4% to 6%. The germline V and J ends were trimmed by 3 bases and 0 bases, with 9 bases remaining between them. The CDR3 is made up of 15 amino acids. CDR1 is LNHDA, CDR2 SQIVND, per germline (reference sequence). This sequence originates from a woman in her thirties or forties with acute or convalescent COVID-19. Sequencing was performed on peripheral blood. The J gene is TRBJ1-5, the V gene TRBV19, with D uncertain. Written as DNA, the CDR3 is TGTGCCAGTAGTATGTTCCCGTATAGCAATCAGCCCCAGCATTTT. It encodes CASSMFPYSNQPQHF.